The 12 T cell receptor beta chains below come from one sample, sequenced in a study of blood T cell repertoires in COVID-19. The method was immunoSEQ multiplex PCR; TCRdb's version includes in-frame clones alone and lacks a portion of them. The data contain 200,000 to 250,000 clones, 81% of them singletons. Sequenced: PBMCs or T cells enriched from blood (not recorded which). The receptor set was obtained from a woman in her forties or fifties with acute COVID-19.

The V gene is TRBV7-8, the J gene TRBJ2-7; D not resolved. V was trimmed by 1 base and J by 4 bases, leaving 20 bases between them. Germline CDR1 is SGHVS and CDR2 is FQNEAQ. The CDR3 loop spans 17 amino acids. The chain's CDR3 is CASSLGGRVGTTYEQYF. CDR3 sequence (DNA): TGTGCCAGCAGCTTAGGCGGTCGGGTTGGTACCACTTACGAGCAGTACTTC.

The rearrangement links TRBV28 to TRBJ2-3, with TRBD2 matching over 10 bases. The CDR3 consists of 16 residues. Germline assignment: CDR1 MDHEN and CDR2 SYDVKM. J gave up 7 bases and V 2 bases, and 9 bases lay outside the gene matches. CDR3 sequence reads: CASSLTTSGPAHTQYF. In DNA form, the CDR3 reads TGTGCCAGCAGTTTAACGACTAGCGGGCCGGCTCATACGCAGTATTTT.

The genes are TRBV14 and TRBJ2-2; D possibly corresponds to TRBD2 (5 bases). The CDR3 is 14 residues long. In germline, CDR1 is SGHDN, CDR2 FVKESK. The V end lost 7 bases, the J end lost 7 bases, and 16 bases lay between the germline ends. The CDR3 region is CASTPRTAGGELFF. CDR3 nucleotides: TGTGCCAGCACCCCCCGGACTGCGGGCGGGGAGCTGTTTTTT.

This clone came up once. The chain couples TRBV19 to TRBJ2-1; D unresolved. Trimming took 7 bases from V and 2 from J, leaving 18 bases between them. CDR1 is LNHDA, CDR2 SQIVND, per germline (reference sequence). The CDR3 spans 16 residues. CDR3 nucleotide sequence: TGTGCCAGTACCCTAAATCACGTTTCTACCTACAATGAGCAGTTCTTC. This translates into CASTLNHVSTYNEQFF.

The chain recombines TRBV3-1 (or the pseudogene TRBV3-2) with TRBJ1-5; D is uncertain. Germline lookup yields CDR1 LGHDT and CDR2 YNNKEL (reference sequence). The CDR3 spans 17 residues. The ends were cut back, 1 base at V and 0 bases at J, with 13 bases in the middle. CDR3 protein: CASSQVTRIYSNQPQHF. The CDR3 nucleotides read TGTGCCAGCAGCCAAGTTACGAGGATTTATAGCAATCAGCCCCAGCATTTT.

The chain combines TRBV6-1 with TRBJ2-2; maybe TRBD1 (5 bases). Germline V lookup: CDR1 MNHNS, CDR2 SASEGT. This CDR3 is built from 15 residues. V lost 3 bases, J lost 0 bases, and 8 bases lay in between. The chain's CDR3 is CASSERQPNTGELFF. The CDR3 region has the DNA TGTGCCAGCAGTGAGAGACAGCCGAACACCGGGGAGCTGTTTTTT.

This chain connects TRBV9 to TRBJ2-7; 11 nucleotides align to TRBD2. V was clipped by 5 bases and J by 9 bases; unmatched bases: 10. Per germline, CDR1 SGDLS and CDR2 YYNGEE. This CDR3 is 14 amino acids long. The CDR3 DNA reads TGTGCCAGCAGTTCTAGCGGGGGGAACAGTGGGCAGTACTTC. Translating gives CASSSSGGNSGQYF.

The V and J genes are TRBV6-5 and TRBJ1-4; TRBD1 might be the D (6 bases). Looked up from germline, CDR1 is MNHEY and CDR2 is SVGAGI. V lost 0 bases, J lost 6 bases, and 14 bases lay in between. The CDR3 has 16 amino acids. CDR3 in DNA: TGTGCCAGCAGTTACTCCAAGGCAGGGGCGGATGAAAAACTGTTTTTT. Residues: CASSYSKAGADEKLFF.

This rearrangement joins TRBV6-5 to TRBJ2-3; 10 bases are shared with TRBD1. Germline values: CDR1 MNHEY, CDR2 SVGAGI. V trimming: 8 bases; J trimming: 2 bases; junction bases outside the gene matches: 4. CDR3 length equals 14 residues. The CDR3 here is CASWDRGTTDTQYF. CDR3 bases: TGTGCCAGCTGGGACAGGGGAACCACAGATACGCAGTATTTT.

CDR3: CSASMGPRETQYF. The CDR3 DNA reads as TGCAGTGCTAGTATGGGCCCTCGGGAGACCCAGTACTTC. This chain joins TRBV20-1 and TRBJ2-5; D not resolved. Trimming pared 3 bases from V and 5 bases from J, leaving 13 bases between. Germline CDR1 reads DFQATT; CDR2 reads SNEGSKA (reference sequence). The CDR3 contains 13 residues.

The rearrangement joins TRBV7-2 to TRBJ1-1; D not certain. The CDR3 consists of 13 residues. The V end was cut by 7 bases, the J end by 0 bases, with 9 bases between. Per the germline V gene, CDR1 is SGHTA and CDR2 is FQGNSA. The CDR3, as DNA: TGTGCCAGCACCTATTCACTGAACACTGAAGCTTTCTTT. As protein: CASTYSLNTEAFF. Using reference TRBV7-2 and TRBJ1-1 for the parts outside the CDR3, the full variable domain is GAGVSQSPSNKVTEKGKDVELRCDPISGHTALYWYRQSLGQGLEFLIYFQGNSAPDKSGLPSDRFSAERTGGSVSTLTIQRTQQEDSAVYLCASTYSLNTEAFFGQGTRLTVV.

A word on this clone: Other DNA sequences in this specimen translate into the identical CDR3. The chain combines TRBV11-2 with TRBJ2-1; no firm D call. This CDR3 has 13 amino acids. Germline lookup yields CDR1 SGHAT and CDR2 FQNNGV. Trimming removed 5 bases at V and 2 bases at J, with 7 bases between. The CDR3 bases are TGTGCCAGCAGCCTCTCCCCCTACAATGAGCAGTTCTTC. It is translated as CASSLSPYNEQFF.